Presented here are 12 T cell receptor beta chains from one specimen sequenced in a study of human T cells and chemical hapten exposure (dated by TCRdb to about 2021). The sample's time point label, in plain terms: healthy volunteer bleed at 2 weeks. Total RNA was isolated from unfractionated whole blood collected in Tempus Blood RNA tubes. Libraries were built with RACE. TCRdb names NextSeq 500 as the instrument used. TCRdb reanalyzed the raw reads on its own, using fastp at Q25 for trimming and MiXCR for clone calling, and kept in-frame beta chains. Each CDR3 protein gets just one entry, which takes the most common genes and DNA from the rows behind it. This sample comprises some 120,000 distinct CDR3 sequences, around 8.2% of them detected only once. Of the sample, roughly 1.6% is held by the ten largest clones. The sequencing input was whole blood. All receptors derive from a male donor in good health. Some clones in this sample may be carry-over from other donors' samples.

The CDR3 loop reads CASREAPTGGPYGYTF. Written as DNA, the CDR3 is TGTGCCAGCAGGGAAGCCCCGACAGGGGGCCCCTATGGCTACACCTTC. This sequence joins TRBV5-6 and TRBJ1-2, with 10 bases that match TRBD1. Germline V CDR1 and CDR2: SGHDT, YYEEEE. V dropped 5 bases and J dropped 4; count of bases not matched to a gene: 11. This CDR3 is built from 16 residues.

This clonotype occurred many times. The chain is built from TRBV7-2 and TRBJ1-1; D gene uncertain. Trimming took 5 bases from V and 4 from J, leaving 14 bases between them. This CDR3 has 14 amino acids. The germline V gene encodes CDR1 SGHTA and CDR2 FQGNSA. The CDR3 nucleotides read TGTGCCAGCAGCCCCGCCTACATTGCCACTGAAGCTTTCTTT. Encoded protein: CASSPAYIATEAFF.

This clonotype was counted many times. The V gene is TRBV29-1, the J gene TRBJ1-6, with 7 bases lining up with TRBD1. Germline V gene data show CDR1 as SQVTM and CDR2 as ANQGSEA. This CDR3 is 13 amino acids long. V shed 4 bases, J shed 6 bases, and the junction held 3 bases outside the gene matches. This CDR3 reads CSVGQGGNSPLHF. The CDR3 coding sequence is TGCAGCGTTGGGCAGGGGGGTAATTCACCCCTCCACTTT.

The table lists this clonotype with a few counts. The rearrangement links TRBV6-1 to TRBJ2-1; D is possibly TRBD2 (7 bases). CDR3 length: 15 amino acids. Trimming took off 7 bases at V and 4 bases at J, with 17 bases between the two ends. Germline CDR1 and CDR2: MNHNS and SASEGT. The CDR3 sequence: CASNIQGLSYNEQFF. CDR3 sequence (DNA): TGTGCCAGCAATATACAGGGACTATCTTACAATGAGCAGTTCTTC.

The rearrangement joins TRBV6-6 to TRBJ2-3, with D possibly TRBD2 on 5 matching bases. The CDR3 length is 17 residues. Trimming shortened V by 5 bases and J by 1 base, and 19 bases separated the two germline ends. CDR1 MNHNY and CDR2 SVGAGI come from the germline V gene (reference sequence). CDR3 in amino acids: CASSHPGLPEGTDTQYF. The DNA of the CDR3 is TGTGCCAGCAGTCATCCCGGACTTCCCGAGGGCACAGATACGCAGTATTTT.

The count of this clonotype is one. A read error may explain this, as a much larger clone is one base away. DNA of the CDR3: TGTGCCACGGACCCCGGGACAGTCCCTTCCGAGCAGTACTTC. Amino acid sequence: CATDPGTVPSEQYF. The chain recombines TRBV6-2 or TRBV6-3 with TRBJ2-7; 7 bases align to TRBD1. Trimming at V came to 10 bases and at J to 6 bases, leaving 15 bases not matched to a gene. The CDR3 has 14 residues. CDR1 and CDR2 from the germline V gene are MNHEY and SVGEGT.

This clonotype was seen more than once but under ten times. The rearrangement links TRBV4-1 to TRBJ2-4; possible D gene TRBD1, 5 bases. V was pared by 2 bases and J by 5 bases, with 7 bases between. CDR1 MGHRA and CDR2 YSYEKL come from the germline V gene. This CDR3 has 13 residues. CDR3 coding DNA: TGCGCCAGCAGCCAACAGGGTGAAAACATTCAGTACTTC. Translated: CASSQQGENIQYF.

The V gene is TRBV7-2, the J gene TRBJ1-1, with D perhaps TRBD1 (5 bases). CDR3 length: 15 residues. Germline lookup yields CDR1 SGHTA and CDR2 FQGNSA. The V and J ends lost 3 bases and 1 base respectively, with 12 bases between them. The CDR3 DNA reads TGTGCCAGCAGCTTGGAAGGGGTTAGGAACACTGAAGCTTTCTTT. Its translation: CASSLEGVRNTEAFF.

This clonotype has just a few counts. The rearrangement joins TRBV7-9 to TRBJ2-7, with D perhaps assigned TRBD1 or TRBD2 (5 bases each). Germline V gene sequence: CDR1 SEHNR, CDR2 FQNEAQ (reference sequence). The CDR3 is 16 residues long. Trimming stripped 4 bases from V and 3 bases from J, with 19 bases between. The CDR3 DNA reads TGTGCCAGCAGCTCCGAGGGACCTAGCAATCTCTACGAGCAGTACTTC. Amino acid sequence: CASSSEGPSNLYEQYF.

This clonotype occurred a few times. The chain recombines TRBV5-1 with TRBJ1-5; a weak D match, TRBD1 (5 bases). The CDR3 extends over 15 amino acids. V lost 0 bases, J lost 0 bases, and 7 bases lay in between. Germline V gene sequence: CDR1 SGHRS, CDR2 YFSETQ. The CDR3 region has the DNA TGCGCCAGCAGCTTGGCGACAGATAGCAATCAGCCCCAGCATTTT. Residues: CASSLATDSNQPQHF.

This clonotype was seen a handful of times. The chain links TRBV4-1 to TRBJ2-7; TRBD1 agrees at 10 bases. CDR1 and CDR2 from the germline V gene are MGHRA and YSYEKL. V shed 8 bases and J 2 bases; nucleotides not matched to a gene: 15. The CDR3 runs 17 residues. The DNA of the CDR3 is TGCGCCAGCTCCACCATGACCGGAGGGACAGGGGCCTACGAGCAGTACTTC. Amino acids: CASSTMTGGTGAYEQYF.

The table lists this clonotype with many counts. The chain uses TRBV20-1 and TRBJ2-3, with a weak D call TRBD2 (6 bases). CDR3 length equals 14 residues. The V and J ends lost 5 bases and 8 bases respectively, with 20 bases between them. Per germline, CDR1 DFQATT and CDR2 SNEGSKA (reference sequence). CDR3 amino acids: CSALLASPPRTQYF. The CDR3 DNA sequence: TGCAGTGCTTTACTAGCCTCTCCGCCCCGTACGCAGTATTTT.